This note documents a single T cell receptor beta chain sequence. Its antigen is unknown. TCRdb re-derived calls from the 5' RACE reads in MiXCR, one entry per CDR3 protein. Of approximately 500,000 distinct CDR3 sequences in the sample, roughly 13% were seen once. The junction had 5 bases not matched to a gene; V was cut back by 3 bases and J by 6 bases. Germline assignment: CDR1 SGHRS and CDR2 YFSETQ. CDR3 length: 14 amino acids. These data are taken from a study of CD8 T cells in ankylosing spondylitis. Whole-study findings and limits: In ankylosing spondylitis blood, a motif of roughly eight highly homologous TCR beta variants appeared characteristic.

Sequencing input: blood, either unsorted or a sorted T cell fraction (not recorded which). The receptor's source is a male donor with ankylosing spondylitis. The rearrangement links TRBV5-1 to TRBJ2-3; TRBD2 aligns across 9 bases. The CDR3 DNA follows: TGCGCCAGCAGCTCGCCGGCGGGAGGGGATACGCAGTATTTT. Residues: CASSSPAGGDTQYF.